This entry lists 10 T cell receptor beta chains sequenced from one sample in a study of cytomegalovirus exposure and HLA in healthy donors. Primers included in the PCR were 60 Vbeta and 13 Jbeta primers. Clones were sequenced by immunoSEQ multiplex PCR, and TCRdb holds only the in-frame ones, with some missing. The table has fewer than 150,000 clones, around three quarters seen once. Source material: PBMCs. The receptors derive from a man aged 40-49 years in good health and CMV-seronegative.

With regard to this clone: The sample contains more than one DNA sequence encoding this CDR3. The gene calls are TRBV18 and TRBJ1-1; D is undetermined. Germline V gives CDR1 KGHSH, CDR2 LQKENI. The CDR3 is made up of 13 amino acids. Trimming took off 2 bases at V and 1 base at J, with 5 bases between the two ends. CDR3 amino acids: CASSPGPNTEAFF. CDR3 nucleotides: TGTGCCAGCTCACCAGGGCCGAACACTGAAGCTTTCTTT.

This rearrangement joins TRBV19 to TRBJ2-6, with TRBD1 matching over 8 bases. The CDR3 is made up of 17 amino acids. The V gene's germline CDR1 is LNHDA and CDR2 SQIVND (reference sequence). Unmatched junction bases numbered 6, after V lost 1 base and J lost 4 bases. CDR3 sequence (DNA): TGTGCCAGTAGTATAGGCAGGGGGCTTGCCGGGGCCAACGTCCTGACTTTC. It is translated as CASSIGRGLAGANVLTF.

This sequence joins TRBV5-4 and TRBJ2-7, with 9 bases matching TRBD2. From germline, CDR1 is SGHNT and CDR2 YYREEE (reference sequence). The V gene end was trimmed by 0 bases and the J gene end by 2 bases; junction bases not matched to a gene: 3. This CDR3 contains 15 residues. CDR3 region: CASSLGTSVTYEQYF. Written as DNA, the CDR3 is TGTGCCAGCAGCTTGGGGACTAGCGTGACCTACGAGCAGTACTTC.

The chain joins TRBV30 to TRBJ1-2; unclear D gene. This CDR3 contains 12 residues. CDR1 is GTSNPN and CDR2 is SVGIG in the germline V gene (reference sequence). V dropped 3 bases and J dropped 1 base, with 6 bases sitting between them. Here the CDR3 DNA reads TGTGCCTGGAGGCAGTATAACTATGGCTACACCTTC. Translation gives CAWRQYNYGYTF.

The rearrangement links TRBV11-3 to TRBJ2-1; 8 bases fit TRBD2. This CDR3 is 15 amino acids long. V lost 5 bases to trimming and J lost 5 bases; unmatched junction nucleotides: 8. CDR1 and CDR2 from the germline V gene are SGHNT and YENEEA. DNA for the CDR3: TGTGCCAGCAGCCGCCAGCGGGAGTTCCACAATGAGCAGTTCTTC. It specifies CASSRQREFHNEQFF.

In nucleotides, the CDR3 is TGTGCCAGCAGCTTAGATGGCCTCGGGGATACGCAGTATTTT. It yields the protein CASSLDGLGDTQYF. J is TRBJ2-3 and V is TRBV11-2; D is uncertain. The V gene lost 0 bases and the J gene lost 6 bases, with 10 bases spanning the gap. CDR3 length: 14 residues. CDR1 and CDR2 from the germline V gene are SGHAT and FQNNGV.

This clone was detected only once. Additional DNA sequences in this sample encode the identical CDR3. The chain carries TRBV5-1 and TRBJ1-3; D is unclear. CDR3 size: 14 residues. CDR1 and CDR2 from the germline V gene are SGHRS and YFSETQ. Trimming took off 4 bases at V and 0 bases at J, with 8 bases between the two ends. CDR3 sequence reads: CASSPGSSGNTIYF. As DNA, the CDR3 is TGCGCCAGCAGCCCTGGCAGCTCTGGAAACACCATATATTTT.

The chain employs TRBV5-1 and TRBJ2-1; TRBD1 is a possible D gene (5 bases). Between the trimmed V and J ends, which lost 0 bases and 9 bases, there was a span of 7 bases. CDR3 length: 12 residues. The germline CDR1 and CDR2 sequences are SGHRS and YFSETQ. In DNA form, the CDR3 reads TGCGCCAGCAGCTTGGAGGGGTTTGAGCAGTTCTTC. Protein sequence: CASSLEGFEQFF.

This clone was detected only once. V usage is TRBV13 and J usage is TRBJ2-3, with TRBD1 matching 8 bases. CDR1 and CDR2 from the germline V gene are PRHDT and FYEKMQ (reference sequence). This CDR3 has 16 residues. The V segment lost 0 bases and the J segment 1 base; nucleotides outside the gene matches: 3. The DNA for the CDR3 is TGTGCCAGCAGCTTAGGCCAGGGGGCAGGCACAGATACGCAGTATTTT. Protein: CASSLGQGAGTDTQYF. The full variable domain, completed using reference TRBV13 and TRBJ2-3, is AAGVIQSPRHLIKEKRETATLKCYPIPRHDTVYWYQQGPGQDPQFLISFYEKMQSDKGSIPDRFSAQQFSDYHSELNMSSLELGDSALYFCASSLGQGAGTDTQYFGPGTRLTVL.

CDR3 loop: CSVRTGGEKLFF. Written as DNA, the CDR3 is TGCAGCGTCAGGACAGGGGGGGAAAAACTGTTTTTT. The gene calls are TRBV29-1 and TRBJ1-4; 10 nucleotides agree with TRBD1. V dropped 6 bases and J dropped 8; count of bases not matched to a gene: 3. CDR1 and CDR2 from the germline V gene are SQVTM and ANQGSEA. There are 12 residues in the CDR3.